This TCR beta chain was recovered during a study of blood T cell repertoires in COVID-19. Repertoires were generated with immunoSEQ multiplex PCR, while TCRdb's copy carries only in-frame clones and drops some. The table has approximately 270,000 clones, around 89% seen once; the top ten hold around 0.88%. This clone is a singleton in its sample. V gave up 4 bases and J gave up 3 bases, with 14 bases separating them. CDR3 length: 15 residues. Looked up from germline, CDR1 is SGHRS and CDR2 is YFSETQ. This chain links TRBV5-1 with TRBJ2-1; possible D gene TRBD2, 6 bases. The receptor was derived from a man younger than 40 with acute or convalescent COVID-19. The sample comprised peripheral blood. The CDR3 sequence: CASSDDGRGYNEQFF. CDR3 sequence (DNA): TGCGCCAGCAGCGATGACGGGAGAGGCTACAATGAGCAGTTCTTC.